The rows below give T cell receptor beta chains drawn from one sample of a study of human versus mouse CDR3 diversity and MHC coevolution. Sequencing used immunoSEQ multiplex PCR; TCRdb keeps in-frame clones, though not all of them. The sample lists just under 60,000 clones; around 94% were seen once. Input material: naive CD4+ T cells from blood. Every receptor here comes from a person between 60 and 69 years old in good health. Both conserved end residues are part of each CDR3. D genes are given only for firm matches. Some rows mark clone size as missing; the rest say once, few, many or name a class of expanded clone.

NA | TRBJ2-7 | TRBV19 | TRBD1 | TGTGCCAGTAGTATAACCGGGACAGCGATACACGAGCAGTACTTC | CASSITGTAIHEQYF
NA | TRBJ2-7 | TRBV19 | TRBD1 | TGTGCCAGCCGGTTAAGGGACAGCTCCTACGAGCAGTACTTC | CASRLRDSSYEQYF
NA | TRBJ2-1 | TRBV27 | TRBD2 | TGTGCCAGCAGTTCCCTACCGACTAGCGGGACGAACAATGAGCAGTTCTTC | CASSSLPTSGTNNEQFF
NA | TRBJ2-5 | TRBV9 | TRBD2 | TGTGCCAGCAGCTCAGGGCTGCGGGAGGGGTGGGGAGAGACCCAGTACTTC | CASSSGLREGWGETQYF
NA | TRBJ2-1 | TRBV19 | TRBD2 | TGTGCCAGTAGTATGTGGGGGACTAGCGCCTACAATGAGCAGTTCTTC | CASSMWGTSAYNEQFF
NA | TRBJ2-3 | TRBV6-4 | TRBD2 | TGTGCCAGCAGTGACACGTGGTTAGCGGGAGGTTGGGCAGATACGCAGTATTTT | CASSDTWLAGGWADTQYF
NA | TRBJ2-5 | TRBV11-2 | TRBD2 | TGTGCCAGCAGCTTAAGAGGCCGGCGGGAGGTAGGGGAGACCCAGTACTTC | CASSLRGRREVGETQYF
NA | TRBJ1-6 | TRBV11-2 | NA | TGTGCCAGCAGCTTGGGGGGGGGTAATTCACCCCTCCACTTT | CASSLGGGNSPLHF
NA | TRBJ1-5 | TRBV11-2 | NA | TGTGCCAGCAGCGAAGGGGGAAGGGATAGCAATCAGCCCCAGCATTTT | CASSEGGRDSNQPQHF
NA | TRBJ1-2 | TRBV6-5 | TRBD1 | TGTGCCAGCAGTTACGCGGACAGGGGAAATGGCTACACCTTC | CASSYADRGNGYTF
NA | TRBJ1-1 | TRBV6-1 | TRBD1 | TGTGCCAGCAGTCGGTCCCCGGGACAGACGGAAGCTTTCTTT | CASSRSPGQTEAFF
NA | TRBJ2-5 | TRBV11-2 | NA | TGTGCCAGCAGCTTAGTGAGGACAGACCAAGAGACCCAGTACTTC | CASSLVRTDQETQYF
NA | TRBJ1-1 | TRBV7-9 | NA | TGTGCCAGCAGCTCTATAGCGGCAGACCCTCCTCTCTTT | CASSSIAADPPLF
NA | TRBJ2-2 | TRBV2 | NA | TGTGCCAGCAGAGGGAGGGGGGAGCTGTTTTTT | CASRGRGELFF
few | TRBJ1-1 | TRBV6-1 | NA | TGTGCCAGCAGTGAGCGGGGGCAGGATGAAGCTTTCTTT | CASSERGQDEAFF
NA | TRBJ2-1 | TRBV30 | TRBD1 | TGTGCCTGGAGTCCCCAGGGGGATGAGCAGTTCTTC | CAWSPQGDEQFF
NA | TRBJ1-1 | TRBV9 | TRBD1 | TGTGCCAGCAGCCCCGCGACAGGGAAGCCCCAGGACACTGAAGCTTTCTTT | CASSPATGKPQDTEAFF
NA | TRBJ2-2 | TRBV9 | TRBD1 | TGTGCCAGCAGCGGGACGACAGGGGACACCGGGGAGCTGTTTTTT | CASSGTTGDTGELFF